The 23 T cell receptor beta chains reported below all come from one sample, sequenced in a study of blood T cell repertoires in COVID-19. Profiling relied on immunoSEQ multiplex PCR, and the TCRdb table lists in-frame clones only, not all of them. Among about 78,000 clones listed, 86% were seen once. The sample consisted of peripheral blood. These receptors came from a middle-aged man with active or convalescent COVID-19.

This clone was picked up one time. The chain carries TRBV7-6 and TRBJ2-5, with D tentatively TRBD1 (6 bases). Trimming took 4 bases from V and 4 from J, leaving 16 bases between them. This CDR3 has 15 residues. From germline, CDR1 is SGHVS and CDR2 FNYEAQ. Here the CDR3 DNA reads TGTGCCAGCAGCTCCCTACAGGGATCTTTAGAGACCCAGTACTTC. Translating it yields CASSSLQGSLETQYF. Based on the CDR3 plus reference TRBV7-6 and TRBJ2-5, the full variable domain is GAGVSQSPRYKVTKRGQDVALRCDPISGHVSLYWYRQALGQGPEFLTYFNYEAQQDKSGLPNDRFSAERPEGSISTLTIQRTEQRDSAMYRCASSSLQGSLETQYFGPGTRLLVL.

The chain has TRBV11-2 and TRBJ2-1; 12 bases match TRBD2. J lost 2 bases, V lost 7 bases, and 3 bases had no gene match. CDR1 is SGHAT, CDR2 FQNNGV, per germline. The CDR3 length is 15 residues. CDR3 protein: CASTPSGGAYNEQFF. The CDR3 DNA follows: TGTGCCAGCACCCCTAGCGGGGGGGCCTACAATGAGCAGTTCTTC.

The genes are TRBV19 and TRBJ1-4; the match to TRBD1 covers 7 bases. In germline, CDR1 is LNHDA, CDR2 SQIVND (reference sequence). The CDR3 totals 15 residues. The V gene end was trimmed by 5 bases and the J gene end by 1 base; junction bases not matched to a gene: 4. CDR3 sequence: CASSARQGTNEKLFF. CDR3 nucleotide sequence: TGTGCCAGTAGTGCCCGACAGGGAACTAATGAAAAACTGTTTTTT.

The V and J genes are TRBV28 and TRBJ2-5; the D gene is possibly TRBD1 (6 bases). There are 14 residues in the CDR3. The germline CDR1 and CDR2 sequences are MDHEN and SYDVKM. The V end was cut by 5 bases, the J end by 1 base, with 11 bases between. CDR3: CASSEQGSQETQYF. The CDR3 coding sequence is TGTGCCAGCAGTGAACAGGGATCCCAAGAGACCCAGTACTTC.

The chain recombines TRBV28 with TRBJ1-2, with a tentative D call TRBD1 (6 bases). V was clipped by 7 bases and J by 9 bases, with 12 bases between them. CDR1 is MDHEN, CDR2 SYDVKM, per germline. This CDR3 is 11 amino acids long. CDR3 sequence: CASTRGQSYTF. The CDR3 DNA is TGTGCCAGCACCCGCGGACAGAGCTACACCTTC.

The rearrangement links TRBV30 to TRBJ2-1; 11 nucleotides match TRBD2. Germline V gives CDR1 GTSNPN, CDR2 SVGIG (reference sequence). CDR3 length: 15 amino acids. With 4 bases clipped from V and 7 bases from J, the junction kept 9 bases outside the gene matches. CDR3: CAWIPIAGGRNEQFF. The CDR3 coding sequence is TGTGCCTGGATCCCGATAGCGGGGGGGCGGAATGAGCAGTTCTTC.

The V gene is TRBV5-4, the J gene TRBJ2-7; TRBD2 matches at 9 bases. The V gene's germline CDR1 is SGHNT and CDR2 YYREEE (reference sequence). The CDR3 runs to 14 residues. V shed 4 bases and J 3 bases; nucleotides not matched to a gene: 5. The CDR3 sequence is CASSAGTSFYEQYV. CDR3 coding DNA: TGTGCCAGCAGCGCCGGGACTAGCTTCTACGAGCAGTACGTC.

This chain uses TRBV6-4 with TRBJ1-3; 9 bases match TRBD1. Germline V gene lookup returns CDR1 MRHNA and CDR2 SNTAGT. The CDR3 consists of 21 residues. V was clipped by 0 bases and J by 9 bases; unmatched bases: 24. The CDR3 protein is CASSDSRSSKGPGQGGSTIYF. CDR3 nucleotides: TGTGCCAGCAGTGACTCGAGATCATCTAAAGGCCCGGGACAGGGAGGTAGCACCATATATTTT.

This chain links TRBV5-1 with TRBJ2-5; 12 bases line up with TRBD2. The V and J ends lost 3 bases and 3 bases, in that order; junction bases with no gene match: 6. Germline CDR1 is SGHRS and CDR2 is YFSETQ. The CDR3 length is 16 residues. DNA of the CDR3: TGCGCCAGCAGCTCCCCTAGCGGGGGGGCAAAAGAGACCCAGTACTTC. Protein sequence: CASSSPSGGAKETQYF.

CDR3 sequence reads: CASSLVNGGVRETQYF. As DNA, the CDR3 is TGTGCCAGCAGCTTAGTAAATGGGGGCGTGCGGGAGACCCAGTACTTC. V and J are TRBV11-2 and TRBJ2-5; possible D gene TRBD1, 6 bases. CDR3 length: 16 residues. The V end was cut by 1 base, the J end by 5 bases, with 17 bases between. Germline CDR1 SGHAT, CDR2 FQNNGV. The whole variable domain, filled in from reference TRBV11-2 and TRBJ2-5, reads EAGVAQSPRYKIIEKRQSVAFWCNPISGHATLYWYQQILGQGPKLLIQFQNNGVVDDSQLPKDRFSAERLKGVDSTLKIQPAKLEDSAVYLCASSLVNGGVRETQYFGPGTRLLVL.

The CDR3 reads CASSSIGGGNTEAFF. DNA for the CDR3: TGTGCCAGCAGCTCCATTGGGGGCGGGAACACTGAAGCTTTCTTT. The chain is built from TRBV11-1 and TRBJ1-1, with D perhaps matching TRBD1 (6 bases). CDR1 and CDR2 from the germline V gene are SGHAT and FQDESV (reference sequence). The CDR3 covers 15 residues. Trimming took 4 bases from V and 1 from J, leaving 13 bases between them.

The chain employs TRBV10-3 and TRBJ2-7; D is perhaps TRBD2 (6 bases). Deletions cut 4 bases from V and 5 bases from J, with 9 bases between. CDR1 and CDR2 (germline): ENHRY, SYGVKD. This CDR3 has 12 residues. CDR3 DNA sequence: TGTGCCATCAGTGCCTCTAGCGACGAGCAGTACTTC. This translates into CAISASSDEQYF.

This chain links TRBV7-2 with TRBJ2-5, with TRBD1 matching over 8 bases. In germline, CDR1 is SGHTA, CDR2 FQGNSA. The length of the CDR3 is 14 residues. V trimming: 2 bases; J trimming: 2 bases; junction bases outside the gene matches: 1. The chain's CDR3 is CASSLRDRQETQYF. The CDR3 nucleotides read TGTGCCAGCAGCTTAAGGGACAGGCAAGAGACCCAGTACTTC.

This clone was seen a single time. It is unclear where the CDR3 begins or ends on the DNA, so no DNA is shown, and the CDR3 is as TCRdb lists it. The chain joins TRBV19 to TRBJ1-5. Germline loops: CDR1 LNHDA, CDR2 SQIVND (reference sequence). The CDR3 is 13 residues long, counting both termini. CDR3 amino acids: CASTRTSGQPQHF.

V gene TRBV15 combines with J gene TRBJ2-1, with 8 bases that match TRBD2. After removal of 1 base from V and 7 bases from J, the junction contained 18 bases not matched to a gene. The germline gives CDR1 LNHNV, CDR2 YYDKDF (reference sequence). The CDR3 has 19 amino acids. CDR3 bases: TGTGCCACCAGCAGAGTGGGAGAGCTTCGGGGGGGACTTAAAAATGAGCAGTTCTTC. It is translated as CATSRVGELRGGLKNEQFF.

V is TRBV4-1 and J is TRBJ1-1; D call uncertain. V gave up 2 bases and J gave up 3 bases, with 16 bases separating them. Germline lookup yields CDR1 MGHRA and CDR2 YSYEKL. The CDR3 is made up of 16 amino acids. The CDR3 region is CASSQLWAGGDTEAFF. In nucleotides, the CDR3 is TGCGCCAGCAGCCAACTCTGGGCCGGCGGGGACACTGAAGCTTTCTTT.

A single count supports this clone. This rearrangement joins TRBV6-1 to TRBJ2-5; 9 bases match TRBD2. In germline, CDR1 is MNHNS, CDR2 SASEGT. The CDR3 has 16 amino acids. The V segment lost 2 bases and the J segment 0 bases; nucleotides outside the gene matches: 4. In DNA, the CDR3 is TGTGCCAGCAGTGAATGGTTAGCGGGGGACCAAGAGACCCAGTACTTC. Protein product: CASSEWLAGDQETQYF.

The rearrangement uses TRBV2 and TRBJ2-2; D is unclear. V lost 2 bases and J 8 bases, leaving 9 bases between the germline ends. The CDR3 contains 13 residues. Germline V gene data show CDR1 as SNHLY and CDR2 as FYNNEI. CDR3 DNA: TGTGCCAGCAGTGAATGGGCGCAGGGGGAGCTGTTTTTT. Translating it yields CASSEWAQGELFF.

The chain combines TRBV12-5 with TRBJ1-2, with a tentative D call TRBD1 (6 bases). CDR3 length: 13 residues. Trimming left V 7 bases short and J 5 bases short, with 14 bases between. CDR1 LGHNT and CDR2 FRNRAP come from the germline V gene. CDR3 residues: CASALTGLYGYTF. The CDR3 DNA follows: TGTGCTAGTGCCCTTACAGGGCTATATGGCTACACCTTC.

CDR3 region: CASSLGGIKSYEQYF. CDR3 bases: TGTGCCAGCAGCTTAGGAGGCATAAAATCCTACGAGCAGTACTTC. The rearrangement uses TRBV7-2 and TRBJ2-7, with D hard to call. The CDR3 loop spans 15 amino acids. Germline-derived CDR1 and CDR2 are SGHTA and FQGNSA. Trimming took 1 base from V and 1 from J, leaving 11 bases between them.

The chain recombines TRBV19 with TRBJ2-2; no reliable D call. Deletions cut 0 bases from V and 6 bases from J, with 8 bases between. This CDR3 is built from 14 residues. The germline gives CDR1 LNHDA, CDR2 SQIVND (reference sequence). The CDR3 DNA sequence: TGTGCCAGTAGTATAGATCGTGGAGCCGGGGAGCTGTTTTTT. This codes for CASSIDRGAGELFF.

The V gene is TRBV6-1, the J gene TRBJ2-3, with a tentative D call TRBD2 (5 bases). V dropped 2 bases and J dropped 2 bases, with 11 bases sitting between them. Germline CDR1 is MNHNS and CDR2 is SASEGT. The CDR3 totals 15 residues. The CDR3 bases are TGTGCCAGCAGTGAATCCGGACTTATCACAGATACGCAGTATTTT. It specifies CASSESGLITDTQYF.

The gene calls are TRBV6-5 and TRBJ2-1; possibly TRBD2 for D (6 bases). Trimming took 0 bases from V and 5 from J, leaving 8 bases between them. The CDR3 is 14 amino acids. The V gene's germline CDR1 is MNHEY and CDR2 SVGAGI. DNA of the CDR3: TGTGCCAGCAGTTACTCGATAGCGGACAATGAGCAGTTCTTC. Translating gives CASSYSIADNEQFF.